This is a list of T cell receptor beta chains from one sample in a study of identical twins. Each CDR3 protein is one row after TCRdb ran MiXCR on the 5' RACE reads. The sample has hundreds of thousands of distinct CDR3 sequences, roughly a quarter seen once. These data were also reused for a study on T cells expressing NK-cell markers.

What was sequenced was CD4+ T cells sorted from blood. Receptor source: a woman between 18 and 29 years old in good health. Each CDR3 is given with its conserved first and last residue. Each record gives: J gene, V gene, CDR3 protein.

>TRBJ1-1|TRBV7-9
CASSPGDRNTEAFF
>TRBJ1-4|TRBV5-1
CASSNRDRGDEKLFF
>TRBJ2-1|TRBV5-1
CASTISGTGGSMEQFF
>TRBJ2-7|TRBV6-2/TRBV6-3
CASKRSPYNYEQYF
>TRBJ1-1|TRBV6-1
CASMVGWGTGTEAFF
>TRBJ2-7|TRBV29-1
CSALRGSGSYEQYF
>TRBJ1-1|TRBV12-3/TRBV12-4
CASRWDVDTHQAFF
>TRBJ1-3|TRBV10-3
CATRTTGRTGNTIYF
>TRBJ1-1|TRBV29-1
CSVSDRDGTEAFF
>TRBJ2-5|TRBV5-1
CASAEGASGFVLQETQYF
>TRBJ1-3|TRBV20-1
CSASRPHRRGNTIYF
>TRBJ1-1|TRBV3-1
CASSQGLAGRTEAFF
>TRBJ2-1|TRBV11-2
CASRGQGLYNEQFF
>TRBJ2-5|TRBV5-1
CASSLSPSGSAETQYF
>TRBJ2-7|TRBV6-6
CASRSRGHEQYF
>TRBJ2-1|TRBV5-1
CASGETGAYNEQFF
>TRBJ1-1|TRBV18
CASSPNTGQRGNEAFF
>TRBJ2-3|TRBV24-1
CATSPGGSTDTQYF
>TRBJ2-7|TRBV21-1
CASSTPWGTGTYEQYF
>TRBJ2-7|TRBV10-1
CASSGDHSTGQYF
>TRBJ1-1|TRBV5-1
CASSLVRGNDEAFF
>TRBJ1-2|TRBV12-3/TRBV12-4
CASSLGQANYGYTF
>TRBJ2-5|TRBV2
CASSRGKETQYF
>TRBJ2-6|TRBV6-5
CASSYLSGSGANVLTF
>TRBJ2-7|TRBV27
CASSFEAGNEQYF
>TRBJ2-2|TRBV7-3
CASSLTSGVTGELFF
>TRBJ2-1|TRBV20-1
CSARVDTYNEQFF
>TRBJ2-1|TRBV5-5
CASSLKGQGSNEQFF
>TRBJ2-2|TRBV5-1
CASSSGNTGELFF
>TRBJ2-7|TRBV20-1
CSARRGGRSYEQYF
>TRBJ2-1|TRBV18
CASSPESGWSYNEQFF
>TRBJ2-2|TRBV5-1
CASRRPYRNTGELFF
>TRBJ2-7|TRBV6-5
CASSYREGTYEQYF
>TRBJ2-2|TRBV2
CASCMRQGDTGELFF
>TRBJ1-1|TRBV11-2
CASRVTGKNTEAFF
>TRBJ2-1|TRBV2
CASSQLIDYNEQFF
>TRBJ2-5|TRBV3-1
CASSQARLATGETQYF
>TRBJ1-1|TRBV2
CASSERATGTEAFF
>TRBJ1-2|TRBV12-3/TRBV12-4
CASSRSTTGNYGYTF
>TRBJ2-7|TRBV27
CASSPGKGYEQYF
>TRBJ2-3|TRBV20-1
CSARDGIRGATENTQYF
>TRBJ1-1|TRBV7-2
CASSFVGPTEAFF
>TRBJ2-3|TRBV5-1
CASSFSGVRADTQYF
>TRBJ2-7|TRBV5-1
CASSLSQTYEQYF
>TRBJ2-1|TRBV27
CASSLVKEQFF
>TRBJ2-7|TRBV15
CATSRDLGYEQYF
>TRBJ2-1|TRBV29-1
CSATKQGAYNEQFF
>TRBJ2-7|TRBV6-1
CASPPLSDEQYF
>TRBJ2-7|TRBV25-1
CASKNAHGGYEQYF